A selection of T cell receptor beta chains follows, all from one sample in a study of metastatic and nonmetastatic thyroid tumors. TCRdb re-clonotyped the PCR reads through MiXCR. The table has about 20,000 clones, over 25% seen once; the top ten hold roughly 6%. The sample comprised blood. These receptors were obtained from a female donor with papillary thyroid cancer or a benign thyroid nodule (not recorded which). Some clones in this sample may be carry-over from other donors' samples. Both conserved end residues are part of each CDR3. A D gene is named only where the DNA matches it firmly. For some rows the clone size is stated as once, few or many, or as a class when expanded; others skip it.

- | TRBJ2-5 | TRBV15 | - | TGTGCCACCAGCGTACAGGGAGGGCTTCAAGAGACCCAGTACTTC | CATSVQGGLQETQYF
- | TRBJ2-1 | TRBV27 | - | TGTGCCAGCAGTTTTTCGGAGATCTCCTACAATGAGCGTTTCTTC | CASSFSEISYNERFF
- | TRBJ1-1 | TRBV5-1 | TRBD1 | TGCGCCAGCAGCTTGCAGGGGGCGAGTACTGAAGCTTTCTTT | CASSLQGASTEAFF
medium-sized | TRBJ2-2 | TRBV12-3/TRBV12-4 | TRBD2 | TGTGCCAGCACATGGGGGAGGGCCACCGGGGAGCTGTTTTTT | CASTWGRATGELFF
- | TRBJ2-1 | TRBV11-2 | - | TGTGCCAGCAGCTTTAGTGAAGGTGAGCAGTTCTTC | CASSFSEGEQFF
many | TRBJ2-1 | TRBV9 | - | TGTGCCAGCAGCCGGACCAGTGAGCAGTTCTTC | CASSRTSEQFF
- | TRBJ1-5 | TRBV20-1 | - | TGCAGTGCTACTCCTTTACAGGGAATTAGCAATCAGCCCCAGCATTTT | CSATPLQGISNQPQHF
few | TRBJ2-7 | TRBV25-1 | - | TGTGCCAGCATAGGGTACAGGTGTGATCACGAGCAGTACTTC | CASIGYRCDHEQYF
- | TRBJ2-7 | TRBV7-9 | TRBD2 | TGTGCCAGCAGCTCGGGAAGCGGGAACTACGAGCAGTACTTC | CASSSGSGNYEQYF
few | TRBJ1-2 | TRBV5-1 | - | TGCGCCAGCAGCTTGGCGGACTATGGCTACACCTTC | CASSLADYGYTF
- | TRBJ1-2 | TRBV19 | - | TGTGTCAGTAGTATAGATCGACTTGGGTGGCCCTATGGCTACACCTTC | CVSSIDRLGWPYGYTF
few | TRBJ1-2 | TRBV12-5 | - | TGTGCTAGTGGTTTGGCCGAGGTGGCTGTCTACACCTTC | CASGLAEVAVYTF
many | TRBJ2-7 | TRBV3-1 | - | TGTGCCAGCAGCCATACAAGGAGCTCCTACGAGCAGTACTTC | CASSHTRSSYEQYF
many | TRBJ2-1 | TRBV24-1 | - | TGTGCCACCAGTGATTTGGGGGGCAGCTCCTACAATGAGCAGTTCTTC | CATSDLGGSSYNEQFF
medium-sized | TRBJ2-7 | TRBV20-1 | - | TGCAGTGTCACCGGCAGGGTTTCCTACGAGCAGTACTTC | CSVTGRVSYEQYF
medium-sized | TRBJ2-7 | TRBV6-1 | TRBD2 | TGTGCCAGCAGCAGACTAGCGGGCCTCTCGGAGCAGTACTTC | CASSRLAGLSEQYF
few | TRBJ2-7 | TRBV2 | TRBD1 | TGTGCCAGCAGTTTACAGGCGGACAGGGCTTACGAGCAGTACTTC | CASSLQADRAYEQYF
many | TRBJ2-3 | TRBV20-1 | - | TGCAGTGCTAGAGACACCACAGATACGCAGTATTTT | CSARDTTDTQYF
many | TRBJ1-3 | TRBV5-8 | - | TGTGCCAGCAGCCTGGGGACAAATGGAAACACCATATATTTT | CASSLGTNGNTIYF
medium-sized | TRBJ1-1 | TRBV6-1 | TRBD1 | TGTGCCAGCAGTTCTTACAGGGGAACTGAAGCTTTCTTT | CASSSYRGTEAFF
many | TRBJ2-5 | TRBV19 | TRBD1 | TGTGCCAGTAGTTCCCATGGGGGACAGGGGGCCCCAGAGACCCAGTACTTC | CASSSHGGQGAPETQYF
- | TRBJ2-1 | TRBV28 | - | TGTGCCAGCAGTAAACACAATGAGCAGTTCTTC | CASSKHNEQFF
many | TRBJ1-5 | TRBV20-1 | - | TGCAGTGCCTCCCTTCCGGAGACATATAGCAATCAGCCCCAGCATTTT | CSASLPETYSNQPQHF
few | TRBJ2-1 | TRBV3-1 | TRBD2 | TGTGCCAGCAGCCCGACCCAACTAGCGGGAGGGATCAATGAGCAGTTCTTC | CASSPTQLAGGINEQFF
- | TRBJ2-2 | TRBV6-1 | - | TGTGCCAGCAGCCGCCGGGAGCGGGCGGCCTCCGGGGAGCTGTTTTTT | CASSRRERAASGELFF
many | TRBJ1-5 | TRBV4-1 | - | TGCGCCAGCAGCCAAGATCAAGGCAGCAATCAGCCCCAGCATTTT | CASSQDQGSNQPQHF
few | TRBJ2-7 | TRBV6-6 | - | TGTGCCAGCAGTTACTGGGTACAGGGCTTCGGAGAGCAGTACTTC | CASSYWVQGFGEQYF
many | TRBJ1-5 | TRBV20-1 | - | TGCAGTGCTCTACAGGGAGGTCAGCCCCAGCATTTT | CSALQGGQPQHF
- | TRBJ2-5 | TRBV9 | TRBD1 | TGTGCCAGCAGCGAGGGACAGGGACTAGAGACCCAGTACTTC | CASSEGQGLETQYF
few | TRBJ1-1 | TRBV12-3/TRBV12-4 | - | TGTGCCAGCTCCCTCCGAGTGGCTAACACTGAAGCTTTCTTT | CASSLRVANTEAFF
medium-sized | TRBJ2-2 | TRBV10-3 | - | TGTGCCATCAGCCCCGAAATTAACACCGGGGAGCTGTTTTTT | CAISPEINTGELFF
- | TRBJ1-5 | TRBV12-3/TRBV12-4 | - | TGTGCCAGCAGTCCCCGAGGGGGGGATGATAGCAATCAGCCCCAGCATTTT | CASSPRGGDDSNQPQHF
many | TRBJ1-1 | TRBV4-3 | - | TGCGCCAGCAGCCAAGAGGGGGAAGCTTTCTTT | CASSQEGEAFF
- | TRBJ1-2 | TRBV27 | TRBD1 | TGTGCCAGCAGTTTATTAGCCAGGGGGCGAGAGTATGGCTACACCTTC | CASSLLARGREYGYTF
- | TRBJ1-5 | TRBV4-3 | TRBD1 | TGCGCCAGCAGCCAAAACAGGGGTCAGCCCCAGCATTTT | CASSQNRGQPQHF
few | TRBJ1-4 | TRBV6-5 | - | TGTGCCAGCAGTGACTCCCGGAAAACCAAACTGTTTTTT | CASSDSRKTKLFF
many | TRBJ2-7 | TRBV14 | - | TGTGCCAGCAGCCAAGTGTGGGGCTCCTACGAGCAGTACTTC | CASSQVWGSYEQYF
many | TRBJ2-1 | TRBV7-2 | TRBD2 | TGTGCCAGCAGCTTAGTCGGGACTAGCGGGAGTTGGCAGTTCTTC | CASSLVGTSGSWQFF
medium-sized | TRBJ1-2 | TRBV30 | - | TGTGCCTGGAGTACAGGGTTATATGGCTACACCTTC | CAWSTGLYGYTF
- | TRBJ2-1 | TRBV4-2 | TRBD2 | TGTGCCAGCAGCCAAGGCAGCGGGAGTTACAATGAGCATTTCTTC | CASSQGSGSYNEHFF
many | TRBJ2-5 | TRBV19 | - | TGTGCCAGTGCCACCTCGGGACATGGGGCATGGACCCAGTACTTC | CASATSGHGAWTQYF
few | TRBJ1-2 | TRBV29-1 | - | TGCAGCGTGGAAGACAGTATCCTCTATGGCTACACCTTC | CSVEDSILYGYTF
- | TRBJ2-7 | TRBV27 | - | TGTGCCAGCAGTTTACAACAGGGAGCCGGTTACGAGCAGTACTTC | CASSLQQGAGYEQYF
- | TRBJ2-7 | TRBV20-1 | TRBD1 | TGCAGTGCTAGAGATTGGGACAGGGGTTACGAGCAGTACTTC | CSARDWDRGYEQYF
- | TRBJ1-1 | TRBV7-2 | - | TGTGCCAGCAGCTTAATCCCCAGGGAAGCTTTTTTT | CASSLIPREAFF
few | TRBJ2-3 | TRBV6-4 | - | TGTGCCAGCAGTGACTCGATGTGGGGTTCAGATACTCAGTATTTT | CASSDSMWGSDTQYF
- | TRBJ2-7 | TRBV5-5 | - | TGTGCCAGCATACCTGGGGGAGGATCCTACGAGCAGTACTTC | CASIPGGGSYEQYF
- | TRBJ2-1 | TRBV6-2/TRBV6-3 | - | TGTGCCAGCAGTTACACGGCGCCAAGCAATGAGCAGTTCTTC | CASSYTAPSNEQFF
medium-sized | TRBJ2-7 | TRBV20-1 | - | TGCAGTGCTGACCCGATAGGGGACTCACCTGCCGAGCAGTACTTC | CSADPIGDSPAEQYF
few | TRBJ1-4 | TRBV6-1 | TRBD1 | TGTGCCAGCAGTGCCGGGACAGGGCTCGAAAAACTGTTTTTT | CASSAGTGLEKLFF
many | TRBJ1-2 | TRBV19 | - | TGTGCCAGTAGTACTGGAGAGCTCTATGGCTACACCTTC | CASSTGELYGYTF
few | TRBJ2-2 | TRBV5-1 | - | TGCGCCAGCAGCTTGGATTCGGGCTACGCCGGGGAGCTGTTTTTT | CASSLDSGYAGELFF
few | TRBJ2-7 | TRBV6-1 | - | TGTGCCAGCAGTGTCAGCTCCATAGCTGGAGATACCTACGAGCAGTACTTC | CASSVSSIAGDTYEQYF
many | TRBJ1-2 | TRBV3-1 | - | TGTGCCAGCAGCCTTCGACAAGGCGCCGGCTACACCTTC | CASSLRQGAGYTF
few | TRBJ1-6 | TRBV9 | - | TGTGCCAGCAGCGCCGCTAATTCACCCCTCCACTTT | CASSAANSPLHF
- | TRBJ2-7 | TRBV24-1 | TRBD2 | TGTGCCACCGCGGGGCGCGACACTCGCGGGGCCGGGACTAGCGGGGTCGAGCAGTACTTC | CATAGRDTRGAGTSGVEQYF
- | TRBJ2-7 | TRBV3-1 | TRBD1 | TGTGCCAGCAGCCAATTTCCCGGGACAGGGAACGAGCAGTACTTC | CASSQFPGTGNEQYF
few | TRBJ2-1 | TRBV24-1 | - | TGTGCCACCGGGACTCCTCGAGTCAATGAGCATTTCTTC | CATGTPRVNEHFF
- | TRBJ1-2 | TRBV5-1 | - | TGCGCCAGCAGCTTGGCCGAGGGGGATGGCTACACCTTC | CASSLAEGDGYTF
many | TRBJ1-2 | TRBV19 | - | TGTGCCAGTAGTATAGGCCCTTCAGGGTCATACGGCTACACCTTC | CASSIGPSGSYGYTF